This TCR beta chain was observed in a study of blood T cell repertoires in COVID-19. Study at large: Researchers got acute and convalescent COVID-19 samples from the United States, Italy and Spain.

Original processing notes: Amplifying reference gene primers gave estimates of nucleated cell counts. Clones were read by immunoSEQ multiplex PCR, and TCRdb kept only the in-frame ones, dropping some. The DNA was the basis for D and trimming; V, J and clone size are from that table. The sample lists under 90,000 clones, approximately 91% seen once, with more than 2.5% in the top ten. The CDR3 sequence is 15 residues long. The germline V gene encodes CDR1 SSHAT and CDR2 FNYEAQ (reference sequence). The germline V and J ends were trimmed by 1 base and 1 base, with 10 bases remaining between them. The receptor was isolated from a man between 65 and 85 years old with active or convalescent COVID-19. Sequenced sample: peripheral blood. The V gene is TRBV7-7, the J gene TRBJ2-5, with D possibly TRBD1 on 5 matching bases. CDR3 sequence: CASSLGTGLQETQYF. The CDR3 bases are TGTGCCAGCAGCTTAGGAACAGGTCTCCAAGAGACCCAGTACTTC.